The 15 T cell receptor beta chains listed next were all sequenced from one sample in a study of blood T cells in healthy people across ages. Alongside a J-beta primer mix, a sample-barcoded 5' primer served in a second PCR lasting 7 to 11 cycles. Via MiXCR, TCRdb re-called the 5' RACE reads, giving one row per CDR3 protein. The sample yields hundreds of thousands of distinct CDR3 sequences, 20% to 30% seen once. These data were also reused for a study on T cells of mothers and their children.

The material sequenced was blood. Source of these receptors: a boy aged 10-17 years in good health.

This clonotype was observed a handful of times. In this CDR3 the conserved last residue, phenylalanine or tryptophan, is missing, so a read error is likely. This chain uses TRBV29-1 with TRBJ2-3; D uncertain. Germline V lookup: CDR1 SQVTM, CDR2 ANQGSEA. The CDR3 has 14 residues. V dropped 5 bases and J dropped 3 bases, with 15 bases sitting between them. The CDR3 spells CSVSPVLITDTQYL. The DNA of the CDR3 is TGCAGCGTTTCGCCAGTATTGATAACAGATACGCAGTATCTT.

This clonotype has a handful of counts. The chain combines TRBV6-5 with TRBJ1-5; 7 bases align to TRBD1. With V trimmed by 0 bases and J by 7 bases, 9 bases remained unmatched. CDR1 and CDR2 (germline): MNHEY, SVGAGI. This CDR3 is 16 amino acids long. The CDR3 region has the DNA TGTGCCAGCAGTTACTCGACACCAGGGGGAGGCCAGCCCCAGCATTTT. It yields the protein CASSYSTPGGGQPQHF.

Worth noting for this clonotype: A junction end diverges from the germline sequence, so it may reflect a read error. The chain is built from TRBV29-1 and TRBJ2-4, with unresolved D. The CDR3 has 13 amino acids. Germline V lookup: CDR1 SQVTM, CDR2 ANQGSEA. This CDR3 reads CIVELRTKNIQYF. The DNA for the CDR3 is TGCATCGTTGAACTAAGGACCAAAAACATTCAGTACTTC.

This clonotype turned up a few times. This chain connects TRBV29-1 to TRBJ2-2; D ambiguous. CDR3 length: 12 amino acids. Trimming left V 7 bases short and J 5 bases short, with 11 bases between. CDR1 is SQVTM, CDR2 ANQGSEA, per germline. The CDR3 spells CSAPDGTGELFF. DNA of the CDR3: TGCAGCGCACCAGACGGGACCGGGGAGCTGTTTTTT.

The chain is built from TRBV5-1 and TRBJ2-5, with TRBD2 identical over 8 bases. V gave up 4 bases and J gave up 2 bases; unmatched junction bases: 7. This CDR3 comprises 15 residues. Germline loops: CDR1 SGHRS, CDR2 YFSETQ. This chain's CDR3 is CASSPTSALQETQYF. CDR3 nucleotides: TGCGCCAGCAGCCCGACTAGCGCGTTACAAGAGACCCAGTACTTC.

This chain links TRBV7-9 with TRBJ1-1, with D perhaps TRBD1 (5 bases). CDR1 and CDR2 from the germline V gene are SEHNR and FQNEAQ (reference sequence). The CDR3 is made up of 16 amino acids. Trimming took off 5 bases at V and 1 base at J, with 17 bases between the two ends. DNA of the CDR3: TGTGCCAGCAGCCGAGCTGGGGACCTCAGGAACACTGAAGCTTTCTTT. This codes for CASSRAGDLRNTEAFF.

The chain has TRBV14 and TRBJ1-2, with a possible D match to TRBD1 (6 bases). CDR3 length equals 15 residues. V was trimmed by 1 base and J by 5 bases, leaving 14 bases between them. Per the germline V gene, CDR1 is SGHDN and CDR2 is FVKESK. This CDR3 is CASSQGKNRVYGYTF. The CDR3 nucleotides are TGTGCCAGCAGCCAAGGGAAGAACAGGGTATATGGCTACACCTTC.

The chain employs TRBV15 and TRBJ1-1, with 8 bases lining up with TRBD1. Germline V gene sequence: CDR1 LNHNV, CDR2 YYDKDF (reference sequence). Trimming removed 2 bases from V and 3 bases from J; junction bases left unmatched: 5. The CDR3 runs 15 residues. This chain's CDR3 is CATSRQGARDTEAFF. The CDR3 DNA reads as TGTGCCACCAGCAGACAGGGGGCTAGGGACACTGAAGCTTTCTTT.

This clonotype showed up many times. The CDR3 bases are TGTGCCAGCAGCTACGACTCAGGGGGCACCGGGGAGCTGTTTTTT. Amino acids: CASSYDSGGTGELFF. J is TRBJ2-2 and V is TRBV12-3 or TRBV12-4; TRBD1 agrees at 7 bases. The CDR3 runs 15 residues. V shed 6 bases and J 4 bases; nucleotides not matched to a gene: 8.

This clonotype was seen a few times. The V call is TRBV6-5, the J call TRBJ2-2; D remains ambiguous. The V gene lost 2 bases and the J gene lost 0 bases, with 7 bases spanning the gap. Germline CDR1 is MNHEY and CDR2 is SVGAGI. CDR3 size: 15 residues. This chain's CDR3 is CASSYHGPNTGELFF. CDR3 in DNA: TGTGCCAGCAGTTACCACGGGCCGAACACCGGGGAGCTGTTTTTT.

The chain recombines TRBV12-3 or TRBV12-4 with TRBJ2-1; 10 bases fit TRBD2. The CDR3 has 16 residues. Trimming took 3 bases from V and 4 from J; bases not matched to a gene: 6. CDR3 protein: CASSFLAGAAYNEQFF. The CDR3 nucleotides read TGTGCCAGCAGTTTTCTAGCGGGGGCCGCGTACAATGAGCAGTTCTTC.

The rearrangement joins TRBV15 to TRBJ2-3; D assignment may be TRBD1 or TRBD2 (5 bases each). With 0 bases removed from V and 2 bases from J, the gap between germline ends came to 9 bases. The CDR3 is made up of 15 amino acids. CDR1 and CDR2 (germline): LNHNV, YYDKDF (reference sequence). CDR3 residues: CATSRDGTDTDTQYF. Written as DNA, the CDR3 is TGTGCCACCAGCAGAGATGGGACGGACACAGATACGCAGTATTTT. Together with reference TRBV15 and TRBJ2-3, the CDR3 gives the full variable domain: DAMVIQNPRYQVTQFGKPVTLSCSQTLNHNVMYWYQQKSSQAPKLLFHYYDKDFNNEADTPDNFQSRRPNTSFCFLDIRSPGLGDTAMYLCATSRDGTDTDTQYFGPGTRLTVL.

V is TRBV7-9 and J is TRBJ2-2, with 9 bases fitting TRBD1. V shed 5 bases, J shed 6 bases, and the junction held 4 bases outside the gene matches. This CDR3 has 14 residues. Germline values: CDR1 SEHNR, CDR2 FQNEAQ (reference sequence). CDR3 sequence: CASSPTGGPGELFF. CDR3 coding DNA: TGTGCCAGCAGCCCGACAGGGGGTCCCGGGGAGCTGTTTTTT.

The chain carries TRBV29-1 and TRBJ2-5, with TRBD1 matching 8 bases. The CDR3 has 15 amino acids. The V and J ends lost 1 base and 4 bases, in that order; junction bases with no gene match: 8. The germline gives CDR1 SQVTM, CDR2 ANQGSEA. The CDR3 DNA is TGCAGCGTTGAAGGTGACAGGGGATCCCGAGAGACCCAGTACTTC. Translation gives CSVEGDRGSRETQYF.

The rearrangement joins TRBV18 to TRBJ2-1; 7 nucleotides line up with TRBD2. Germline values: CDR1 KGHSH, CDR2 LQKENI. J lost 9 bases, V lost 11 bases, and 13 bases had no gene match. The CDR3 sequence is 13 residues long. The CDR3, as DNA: TGTGCCGGCAGCGGGGCCCTTCTTGGTGAGCAGTTCTTC. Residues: CAGSGALLGEQFF.